The clone carrying this TCR beta chain was recorded many times. The data belong to a study of T cells in Graves' hyperthyroidism and ophthalmopathy. This CDR3 is 13 amino acids long. With 1 base removed from V and 5 bases from J, the gap between germline ends came to 9 bases. CDR1 and CDR2 (germline): SGHDT, YYEEEE. The investigators amplified TCR beta CDR3 regions from RNA transcripts. First-round RT-PCR of the TCR CDR3 relied on the HTBI primer set. TCRdb called the multiplex PCR reads again in MiXCR, with one record for every CDR3 protein. The table lists about 840,000 distinct CDR3 sequences, over 35% of them singletons. Pregnant or lactating patients were excluded, as were those with uncontrolled infection or other autoimmune disease. Thyroid ultrasound, orbital computed tomography, clinical symptoms, and serum thyroxine and TRAb underpinned diagnoses.

The genes are TRBV5-6 and TRBJ2-5; no clear D gene. The sequenced sample consisted of blood. The clonotype comes from a man between 18 and 35 years old with Graves' hyperthyroidism. The CDR3 nucleotides are TGTGCCAGCAGCTTGACGGTCTCGGAGACCCAGTACTTC. As protein: CASSLTVSETQYF.